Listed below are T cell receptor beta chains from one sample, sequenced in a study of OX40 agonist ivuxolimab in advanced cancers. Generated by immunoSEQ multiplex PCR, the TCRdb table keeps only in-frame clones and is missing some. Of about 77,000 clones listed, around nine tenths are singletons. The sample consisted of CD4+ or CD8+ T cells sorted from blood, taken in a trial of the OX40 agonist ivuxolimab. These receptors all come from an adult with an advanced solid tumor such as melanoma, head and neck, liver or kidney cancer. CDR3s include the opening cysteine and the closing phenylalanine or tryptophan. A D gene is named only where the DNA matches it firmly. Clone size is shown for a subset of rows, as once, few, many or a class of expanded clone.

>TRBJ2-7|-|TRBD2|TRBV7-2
CASSLEGLAGGRSDEQYF
TGTGCCAGCAGCCTAGAGGGACTAGCGGGAGGACGTTCAGACGAGCAGTACTTC
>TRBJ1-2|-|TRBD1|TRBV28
CASTGGVLSVYTF
TGTGCCAGCACAGGGGGGGTTTTATCGGTCTACACCTTC
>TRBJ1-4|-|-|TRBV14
CASSPQGRDEKLFF
TGTGCCAGCAGCCCACAGGGTCGGGATGAAAAACTGTTTTTT
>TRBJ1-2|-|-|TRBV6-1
CASRQKRQAGGYTF
TGTGCCAGCAGACAGAAAAGACAGGCTGGAGGCTACACCTTC
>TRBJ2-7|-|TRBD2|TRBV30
CAWSPGTSGRPYEQYF
TGTGCCTGGAGCCCAGGGACTAGCGGGAGGCCCTACGAGCAGTACTTC
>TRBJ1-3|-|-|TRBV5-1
CASSGGGPGNTIYF
TGCGCCAGCAGCGGGGGCGGTCCAGGAAACACCATATATTTT
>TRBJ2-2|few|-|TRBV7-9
CASSFGSGRNTGELFF
TGTGCCAGCAGCTTCGGGTCCGGGAGAAATACCGGGGAGCTGTTTTTT
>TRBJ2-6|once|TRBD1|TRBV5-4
CASGLPRGQTGANVLTF
TGTGCCAGCGGCCTTCCCAGGGGGCAAACTGGGGCCAACGTCCTGACTTTC
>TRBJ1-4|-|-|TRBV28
CASSPPPGKLFF
TGTGCCAGCAGCCCCCCGCCTGGAAAACTGTTTTTT
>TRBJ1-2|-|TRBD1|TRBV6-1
CASSDRGLPNYGYTF
TGTGCCAGCAGTGACAGGGGGCTTCCTAACTATGGCTACACCTTC
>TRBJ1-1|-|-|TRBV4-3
CASSQDLVWNTEAFF
TGCGCCAGCAGCCAAGATCTCGTGTGGAACACTGAAGCTTTCTTT
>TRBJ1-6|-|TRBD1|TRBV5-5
CASSLDPGQGGSPLHF
TGTGCCAGCAGCCTGGACCCAGGACAGGGGGGATCACCCCTCCACTTT
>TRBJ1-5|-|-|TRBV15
CATSRGFYQPQHF
TGTGCCACCAGCAGAGGTTTCTATCAGCCCCAGCATTTT
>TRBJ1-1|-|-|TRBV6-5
CASSSPGGAPEAFF
TGTGCCAGCAGCTCCCCTGGAGGGGCCCCTGAAGCTTTCTTT
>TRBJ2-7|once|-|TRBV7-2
CASSLRQAPYEQYF
TGTGCCAGCAGCCTCCGACAGGCCCCCTACGAGCAGTACTTC
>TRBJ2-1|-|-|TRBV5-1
CASSRGLGDEQFF
TGCGCCAGCAGTCGAGGTTTGGGGGATGAGCAGTTCTTC
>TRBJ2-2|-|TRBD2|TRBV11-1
CASSFSGPNTGELFF
TGTGCCAGCAGCTTTAGCGGGCCGAACACCGGGGAGCTGTTTTTT
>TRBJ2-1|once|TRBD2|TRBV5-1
CASSRDPGGVINEQFF
TGCGCCAGCAGTCGTGACCCGGGGGGGGTTATCAATGAGCAGTTCTTC
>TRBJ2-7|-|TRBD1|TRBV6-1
CASRSGTASYEQYF
TGTGCCAGCAGGTCCGGGACAGCTTCCTACGAGCAGTACTTC
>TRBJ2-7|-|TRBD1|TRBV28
CASIQQGASSYEQYF
TGTGCCAGCATCCAACAGGGGGCAAGCTCCTACGAGCAGTACTTC
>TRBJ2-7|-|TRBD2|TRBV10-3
CAISDPGLAVDEQYF
TGTGCCATCAGTGATCCGGGACTAGCGGTCGACGAGCAGTACTTC
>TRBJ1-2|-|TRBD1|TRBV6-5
CASSYSGTGVGGGYTF
TGTGCCAGCAGTTACTCCGGGACAGGGGTAGGAGGTGGCTACACCTTC
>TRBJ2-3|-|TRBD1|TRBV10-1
CASSRTGAGDTQYF
TGCGCCAGCAGTCGGACAGGGGCGGGCGATACGCAGTATTTT
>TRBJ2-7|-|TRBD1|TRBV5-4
CASSLAGQGAGNGQYF
TGTGCCAGCAGCTTGGCAGGGCAGGGGGCCGGGAATGGGCAGTACTTC
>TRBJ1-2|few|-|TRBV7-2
CASSFFQASYGYTF
TGTGCCAGCAGCTTCTTCCAGGCTTCGTATGGCTACACCTTC
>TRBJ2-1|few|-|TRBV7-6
CASSLDYRSSYNEQFF
TGTGCCAGCAGCTTAGACTACCGGAGCTCCTACAATGAGCAGTTCTTC
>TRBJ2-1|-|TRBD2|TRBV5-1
CASSLLAGVQEQFF
TGCGCCAGCAGCTTGCTAGCGGGAGTACAGGAGCAGTTCTTC
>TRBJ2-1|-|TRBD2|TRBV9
CASSATSGRDEQFF
TGTGCCAGCAGCGCGACTAGCGGGAGGGATGAGCAGTTCTTC
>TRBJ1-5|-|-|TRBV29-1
CSVGDGRSNQPQHF
TGCAGCGTGGGGGACGGGAGGAGCAATCAGCCCCAGCATTTT
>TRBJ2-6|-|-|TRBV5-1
CASSFRASGANVLTF
TGCGCCAGCAGCTTCAGGGCCTCTGGGGCCAACGTCCTGACTTTC
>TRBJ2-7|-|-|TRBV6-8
CASGIGEQYF
TGTGCCAGCGGAATCGGCGAGCAGTACTTC
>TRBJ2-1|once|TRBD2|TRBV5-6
CASSLRSSGDYNEQFF
TGTGCCAGCAGCTTGAGGTCTAGCGGGGATTACAATGAGCAGTTCTTC
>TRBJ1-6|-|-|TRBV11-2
CASSSPTSRSYNSPLHF
TGTGCCAGCAGCTCTCCCACTTCCAGGTCCTATAATTCACCCCTCCACTTT
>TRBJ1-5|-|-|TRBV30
CAWSVQGNQPQHF
TGTGCCTGGAGTGTCCAGGGGAATCAGCCCCAGCATTTT
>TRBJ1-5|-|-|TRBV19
CASSTAGAAWGNQPQHF
TGTGCCAGTAGTACCGCGGGGGCCGCCTGGGGCAATCAGCCCCAGCATTTT
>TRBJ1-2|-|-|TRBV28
CASEGVNYGYTF
TGTGCCAGCGAGGGGGTTAACTATGGCTACACCTTC
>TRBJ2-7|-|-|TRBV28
CASSPGGSSYEQYF
TGTGCCAGCAGTCCCGGAGGGTCATCCTACGAGCAGTACTTC
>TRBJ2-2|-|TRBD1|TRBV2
CASPRTGTEPTGELFF
TGTGCCAGCCCCCGCACCGGGACAGAGCCCACCGGGGAGCTGTTTTTT
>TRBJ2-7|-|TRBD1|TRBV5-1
CASSLSRQGEKQYF
TGCGCCAGCAGCTTGTCTAGGCAGGGGGAAAAGCAGTACTTC
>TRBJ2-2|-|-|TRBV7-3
CASSLTPGANGELFF
TGTGCCAGCAGCTTAACCCCAGGGGCAAACGGGGAGCTGTTTTTT